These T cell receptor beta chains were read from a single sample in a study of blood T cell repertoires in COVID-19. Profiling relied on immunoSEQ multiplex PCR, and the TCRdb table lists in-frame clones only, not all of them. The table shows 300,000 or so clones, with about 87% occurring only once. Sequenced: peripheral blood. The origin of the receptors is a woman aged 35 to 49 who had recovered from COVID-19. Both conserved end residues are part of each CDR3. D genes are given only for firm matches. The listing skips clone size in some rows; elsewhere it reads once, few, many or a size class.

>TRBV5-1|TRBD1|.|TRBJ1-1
TGCGCCAGCAGCTCGACAGGGGGGGACACTGAAGCTTTCTTT
CASSSTGGDTEAFF
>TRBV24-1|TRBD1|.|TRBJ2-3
TGTGCCACCAGTGAAAACGCCTTGACAGGGGGACGCACAGATACGCAGTATTTT
CATSENALTGGRTDTQYF
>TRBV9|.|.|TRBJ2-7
TGTGCCAGCAGCGTAAGGCCAGGGTTCAACGAGCAGTACTTC
CASSVRPGFNEQYF
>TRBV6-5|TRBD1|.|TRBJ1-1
TGTGCCAGCAGCATAGGACAGGGTGGAACTGAAGCTTTCTTT
CASSIGQGGTEAFF
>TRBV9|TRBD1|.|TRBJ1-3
TGTGCCAGCAGCGCAGGACAGGGTCCCACTGGAAACACCATATATTTT
CASSAGQGPTGNTIYF
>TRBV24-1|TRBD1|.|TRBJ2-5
TGTGCCACCACCCCAGGGACAGGGGTTCTCCGGGAGACCCAGTACTTC
CATTPGTGVLRETQYF
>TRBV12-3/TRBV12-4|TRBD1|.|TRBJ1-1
TGTGCCAGCAGTTTCAGACAGGGTGAAGCTTTCTTT
CASSFRQGEAFF
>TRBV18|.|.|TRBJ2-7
TGTGCCAGCTCACCAACAGGGTCGAGCTCCTACGAGCAGTACTTC
CASSPTGSSSYEQYF
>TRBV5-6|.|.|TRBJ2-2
TGTGCCACCACTACCTTAAAAGCCAGGGGCGCCGACACCGGGGAGCTGTTTTTT
CATTTLKARGADTGELFF
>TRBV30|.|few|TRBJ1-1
TGTGCCCGCAGGGGCCGCAACACTGAAGCTTTCTTT
CARRGRNTEAFF
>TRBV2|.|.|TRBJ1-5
TGTGCCAGCAATACCCGCAGGGGTGATCAGCCCCAGCATTTT
CASNTRRGDQPQHF
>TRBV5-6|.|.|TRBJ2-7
TGTGCCAGCAGCTGGGCGCAGGGCGAGCAGTACTTC
CASSWAQGEQYF
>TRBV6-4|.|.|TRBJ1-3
TGTGCCAGCAGAGACCAGGGCACTGGAAACACCATATATTTT
CASRDQGTGNTIYF
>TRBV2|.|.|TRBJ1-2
TGTGCCAGCAGTGAAAGCCCCTACTATGGCTACACCTTC
CASSESPYYGYTF
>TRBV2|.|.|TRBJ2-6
TGTGCCAGCAGTGAAGCGGAGGGGGCCCCTGGGGCCAACGTCCTGACTTTC
CASSEAEGAPGANVLTF
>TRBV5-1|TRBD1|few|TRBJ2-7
TGCGCCAGCAGCTTGGGAGGGACAGCAGACTACGAGCAGTACTTC
CASSLGGTADYEQYF
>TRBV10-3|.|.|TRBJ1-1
TGTGCCATCAGTCCCCCTTCGCGGGGAGGGGCTAGGGACACTGAAGCTTTCTTT
CAISPPSRGGARDTEAFF
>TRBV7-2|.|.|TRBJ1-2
TGTGCCAGCAGCCCCACAGGAGGGGAGCGTGCTGGCTACACCTTC
CASSPTGGERAGYTF
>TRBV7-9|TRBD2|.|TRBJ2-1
TGTGCCAGCAGGTACAGCGGGGGGGCCTACAATGAGCAGTTCTTC
CASRYSGGAYNEQFF
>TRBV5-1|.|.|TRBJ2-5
TGCGCCAGCAGCTTGGGAGCCGGCGGAGGGGACTTAGAGACCCAGTACTTC
CASSLGAGGGDLETQYF
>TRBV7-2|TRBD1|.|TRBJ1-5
TGTGCCAGCAGCCGTCCCGGGACAGGGAACTTCAATCAGCCCCAGCATTTT
CASSRPGTGNFNQPQHF
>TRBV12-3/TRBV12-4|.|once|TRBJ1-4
TGTGCCAGCACCCTACAGGGAGAAAAACTGTTTTTT
CASTLQGEKLFF
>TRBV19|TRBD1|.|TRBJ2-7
TGTGCCAGTAGTATAGGACAGGGTATCTACGAGCAGTACTTC
CASSIGQGIYEQYF
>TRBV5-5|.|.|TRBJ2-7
TGTGCCAGCAGCTCCCGGGACACCAACTACGAGCAGTACTTC
CASSSRDTNYEQYF